The 21 T cell receptor beta chains reported below all come from one sample, sequenced in a study of blood T cells in healthy people across ages. Next came a second PCR, run for about 6 to 12 cycles, which used a sample-barcoded 5' primer along with a J-beta primer mix. One entry per CDR3 protein results from TCRdb running MiXCR on the 5' RACE reads. The repertoire holds about 1,500,000 distinct CDR3 sequences, 42% seen once, with roughly 8.2% in the top ten. The sample was blood. The receptors here all came from a woman under 30 in good health.

About this clonotype itself: A read error may account for a junction end that differs from germline. The CDR3 protein is CASRLAGAFEYEQYF. Written as DNA, the CDR3 is TGTGCCAGCCGTTTGGCGGGGGCATTCGAGTACGAGCAGTACTTC. This rearrangement joins TRBV12-3 or TRBV12-4 to TRBJ2-7; D possibly corresponds to TRBD2 (7 bases). CDR3 length equals 15 residues.

V and J are TRBV6-6 and TRBJ1-5; D unclear. Germline CDR1 reads MNHNY; CDR2 reads SVGAGI (reference sequence). CDR3 size: 13 residues. V was shortened by 2 bases and J by 7 bases, with 9 bases between the two germline ends. CDR3: CASSYAVGQPQHF. The CDR3 DNA is TGTGCCAGCAGTTACGCGGTGGGACAGCCCCAGCATTTT.

This clonotype was recorded at least ten times. The chain joins TRBV20-1 to TRBJ1-1; maybe TRBD1 (5 bases). Looked up from germline, CDR1 is DFQATT and CDR2 is SNEGSKA (reference sequence). CDR3 length: 11 amino acids. The CDR3: CSARGDTEAFF. In DNA form, the CDR3 reads TGCAGCGCCCGGGGGGACACTGAAGCTTTCTTT.

This clonotype came up a few times. The chain has TRBV7-4 and TRBJ1-5, with TRBD1 identical over 9 bases. Germline CDR1 is SGHVT and CDR2 is SQSDAQ. V was clipped by 5 bases and J by 3 bases; unmatched bases: 8. The CDR3 contains 16 residues. CDR3 amino acids: CASSPCWDRDNQPQHF. CDR3 coding DNA: TGTGCCAGCAGCCCATGCTGGGACAGGGACAATCAGCCCCAGCATTTT.

V is TRBV7-9 and J is TRBJ1-2; maybe TRBD1 (5 bases). The CDR3 covers 14 residues. Germline V gives CDR1 SEHNR, CDR2 FQNEAQ (reference sequence). Trimming took off 1 base at V and 6 bases at J, with 12 bases between the two ends. In DNA form, the CDR3 reads TGTGCCAGCAGCTTAGTCTCGACAGTTAATGGCTACACCTTC. This gives the protein CASSLVSTVNGYTF.

This clonotype was seen only a few times. V and J are TRBV25-1 and TRBJ1-6; 12 nucleotides match TRBD1. With V trimmed by 3 bases and J by 8 bases, 5 bases remained unmatched. Germline assignment: CDR1 MGHDK and CDR2 SYGVNS. CDR3 length: 16 amino acids. The CDR3, as DNA: TGTGCCAGCAGTGAGGTGGGACAGGGGGCTCATTCACCCCTCCACTTT. Its translation: CASSEVGQGAHSPLHF.

The chain links TRBV11-2 to TRBJ2-7; D ambiguous. V lost 1 base and J 2 bases, leaving 12 bases between the germline ends. Germline loops: CDR1 SGHAT, CDR2 FQNNGV. This CDR3 spans 15 amino acids. The CDR3 bases are TGTGCCAGCAGCTTAGGAGCCGGGTCCCCCTACGAGCAGTACTTC. Protein: CASSLGAGSPYEQYF.

Notes on this clonotype: A junction boundary mismatches the germline segment, possibly from a read error. The chain joins TRBV18 to TRBJ2-7; 9 positions agree with TRBD1. This CDR3 spans 14 amino acids. The V gene's germline CDR1 is KGHSH and CDR2 LQKENI. The CDR3 DNA reads as TGTGCCAGCTCACCCGGGACAGGGAGCTACGATCAGTACTTC. Translating gives CASSPGTGSYDQYF.

The V gene is TRBV7-9, the J gene TRBJ1-2, with D hard to call. The CDR3 is 15 amino acids. Looked up from germline, CDR1 is SEHNR and CDR2 is FQNEAQ (reference sequence). Trimming left V 0 bases short and J 4 bases short, with 12 bases between. CDR3 sequence: CASSLAEWGGYGYTF. The CDR3 coding sequence is TGTGCCAGCAGCTTAGCGGAGTGGGGAGGCTATGGCTACACCTTC.

This chain joins TRBV10-1 and TRBJ2-7; perhaps TRBD2 as D (5 bases). The CDR3 covers 15 residues. Germline values: CDR1 WNHNN, CDR2 SYGVQD (reference sequence). Trimming took off 5 bases at V and 6 bases at J, with 20 bases between the two ends. The DNA for the CDR3 is TGCGCCAGCAGTCCGCAAAGTTTCCTCAGCGGCGAGCAGTACTTC. Residues: CASSPQSFLSGEQYF.

This rearrangement joins TRBV29-1 to TRBJ2-1; tentative D call: TRBD1 (5 bases). This CDR3 region has 13 residues. Trimming pared 3 bases from V and 4 bases from J, leaving 10 bases between. The germline CDR1 and CDR2 sequences are SQVTM and ANQGSEA. CDR3 nucleotides: TGCAGCGTTGATGTCAGGGCTTACAATGAGCAGTTCTTC. Its protein product is CSVDVRAYNEQFF.

This clonotype has just a few counts. The J gene is TRBJ2-5, the V gene TRBV7-7; D might be TRBD2 (5 bases). This CDR3 spans 12 amino acids. Germline CDR1 reads SSHAT; CDR2 reads FNYEAQ (reference sequence). The CDR3 here is CASVAPLGTQYF. DNA for the CDR3: TGTGCTAGCGTGGCGCCCCTCGGGACCCAGTACTTC. Supplemented by reference TRBV7-7 and TRBJ2-5, the full variable domain reads GAGVSQSPRYKVTKRGQDVTLRCDPISSHATLYWYQQALGQGPEFLTYFNYEAQPDKSGLPSDRFSAERPEGSISTLTIQRTEQRDSAMYRCASVAPLGTQYFGPGTRLLVL.

This clonotype was recorded once. V gene TRBV30 combines with J gene TRBJ1-4, with D perhaps TRBD1 (5 bases). Trimming removed 2 bases at V and 5 bases at J, with 12 bases between. The CDR3 covers 14 residues. Looked up from germline, CDR1 is GTSNPN and CDR2 is SVGIG (reference sequence). Here the CDR3 DNA reads TGTGCCTGGAGTCAGCAGGGAGAAAATGAAAAACTGTTTTTT. This translates into CAWSQQGENEKLFF.

This clonotype appeared a few times. The genes are TRBV2 and TRBJ1-5; 9 bases agree with TRBD1. Trimming cost V 0 bases and J 0 bases; bases outside gene matches: 9. The CDR3 is 19 amino acids. CDR1 is SNHLY, CDR2 FYNNEI, per germline. The CDR3 DNA reads TGTGCCAGCAGTGAAGCGGGACAGGGACTTGTATATAGCAATCAGCCCCAGCATTTT. Translating gives CASSEAGQGLVYSNQPQHF. The full variable domain, rest sourced from reference TRBV2 and TRBJ1-5, is EPEVTQTPSHQVTQMGQEVILRCVPISNHLYFYWYRQILGQKVEFLVSFYNNEISEKSEIFDDQFSVERPDGSNFTLKIRSTKLEDSAMYFCASSEAGQGLVYSNQPQHFGDGTRLSIL.

The chain carries TRBV12-3 or TRBV12-4 and TRBJ2-7, with 9 nucleotides matching TRBD1. CDR3 size: 14 residues. Trimming removed 3 bases from V and 5 bases from J; junction bases left unmatched: 5. CDR3 loop: CASSFGQGSDEQYF. The CDR3 nucleotides are TGTGCCAGCAGTTTTGGACAGGGGAGTGACGAGCAGTACTTC.

CDR3 bases: TGTGCCAGCAGAAACGACGGGGGTGAGCAGTTCTTC. Protein: CASRNDGGEQFF. The rearrangement joins TRBV6-2 or TRBV6-3 to TRBJ2-1, with D perhaps matching TRBD2 (6 bases). The CDR3 spans 12 residues. Trimming took 6 bases from V and 9 from J, leaving 12 bases between them. The germline CDR1 and CDR2 sequences are MNHEY and SVGEGT.

The chain carries TRBV27 and TRBJ2-1; 9 bases are shared with TRBD2. The CDR3 consists of 19 residues. V shed 4 bases, J shed 2 bases, and the junction held 15 bases outside the gene matches. Germline V gives CDR1 MNHEY, CDR2 SMNVEV (reference sequence). The DNA for the CDR3 is TGTGCCAGCAGTTCACGACTAGCGGAAGTTCCGGAGGCCTACAATGAGCAGTTCTTC. This sequence encodes CASSSRLAEVPEAYNEQFF.

The chain recombines TRBV7-9 with TRBJ2-3; 7 bases agree with TRBD2. Losses at the gene ends were 7 bases for V and 0 bases for J; bases not matched to a gene: 7. Germline CDR1 SEHNR, CDR2 FQNEAQ (reference sequence). This CDR3 region has 15 residues. The CDR3 is CASNLAELSTDTQYF. The DNA of the CDR3 is TGTGCCAGCAACCTAGCGGAGCTAAGCACAGATACGCAGTATTTT.

Here the CDR3 reads CASSHPVSYEQYF. CDR3 nucleotide sequence: TGTGCCAGCAGCCACCCGGTTAGCTACGAGCAGTACTTC. The chain links TRBV7-9 to TRBJ2-4; D gene ambiguous. Matching the DNA end better, TRBJ2-7 makes the J call doubtful. There are 13 residues in the CDR3. Germline assignment: CDR1 SEHNR and CDR2 FQNEAQ (reference sequence).

The gene calls are TRBV20-1 and TRBJ2-1, with 15 positions matching TRBD2. The CDR3 totals 21 residues. J was trimmed by 8 bases and V by 3 bases; bases with no gene match: 23. Germline CDR1 and CDR2: DFQATT and SNEGSKA (reference sequence). CDR3 amino acids: CSASNTGLPGLAGGPVDEQFF. Here the CDR3 DNA reads TGCAGTGCTAGTAATACGGGGCTTCCCGGACTAGCGGGAGGGCCTGTGGATGAGCAGTTCTTC.

The V and J genes are TRBV20-1 and TRBJ2-7, with D maybe TRBD2 (6 bases). The germline V and J ends were trimmed by 7 bases and 1 base, with 17 bases remaining between them. Per the germline V gene, CDR1 is DFQATT and CDR2 is SNEGSKA (reference sequence). This CDR3 has 14 amino acids. Written as DNA, the CDR3 is TGCAGTGTCGGAGGTGGGAGGACTTCCTACGAGCAGTACTTC. Its protein product is CSVGGGRTSYEQYF.